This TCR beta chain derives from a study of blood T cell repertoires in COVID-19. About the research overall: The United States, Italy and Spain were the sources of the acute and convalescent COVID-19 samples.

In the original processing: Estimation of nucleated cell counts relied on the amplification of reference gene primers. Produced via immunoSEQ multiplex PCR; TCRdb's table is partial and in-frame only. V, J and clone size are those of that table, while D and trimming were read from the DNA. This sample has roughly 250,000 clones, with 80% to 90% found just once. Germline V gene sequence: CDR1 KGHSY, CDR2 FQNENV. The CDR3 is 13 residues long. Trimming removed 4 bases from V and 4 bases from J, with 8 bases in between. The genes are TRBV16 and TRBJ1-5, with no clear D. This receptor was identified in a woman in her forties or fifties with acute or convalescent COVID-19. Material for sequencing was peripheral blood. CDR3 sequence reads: CASSLTGNQPQHF. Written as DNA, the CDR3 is TGTGCCAGCAGCCTTACGGGGAATCAGCCCCAGCATTTT.